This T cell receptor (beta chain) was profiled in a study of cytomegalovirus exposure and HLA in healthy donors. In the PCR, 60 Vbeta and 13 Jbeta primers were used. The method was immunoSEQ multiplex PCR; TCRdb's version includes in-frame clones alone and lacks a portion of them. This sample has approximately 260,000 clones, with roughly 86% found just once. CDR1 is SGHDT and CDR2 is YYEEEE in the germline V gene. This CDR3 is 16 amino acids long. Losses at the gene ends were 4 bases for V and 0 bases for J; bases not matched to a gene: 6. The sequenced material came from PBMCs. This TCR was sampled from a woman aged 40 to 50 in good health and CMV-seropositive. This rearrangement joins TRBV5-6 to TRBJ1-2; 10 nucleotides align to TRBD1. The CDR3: CASSTGQGRANYGYTF. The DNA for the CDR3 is TGTGCCAGCAGCACGGGACAGGGGAGAGCTAACTATGGCTACACCTTC.